The clone carrying this TCR beta chain was recorded many times. Antigen unknown. CDR1 and CDR2 from the germline V gene are SGHTA and FQGNSA. Trimming took off 1 base at V and 4 bases at J, with 10 bases between the two ends. The CDR3 spans 15 residues. One entry per CDR3 protein results from TCRdb running MiXCR on the reads. The table lists around 260,000 distinct CDR3 sequences, approximately 8.3% of them singletons. The sample belongs to a study of T cell repertoires in cytomegalovirus infection. Broader study findings: The cumulative frequency of public TCR beta families distinguished individuals who carried CMV together with the relevant HLA. Dominating the ex vivo response were TCR beta clonotypes that were CMV-specific and HLA-C-restricted.

The sequenced sample was PBMCs. This sequence joins TRBV7-2 and TRBJ2-2, with D possibly being TRBD1 (6 bases). This clonotype was sampled from a human donor in good health (CMV status not recorded). Some clones in this sample may be carry-over from other donors' samples. CDR3 amino acids: CASSLGTGFTGELFF. In DNA, the CDR3 is TGTGCCAGCAGCTTAGGAACAGGGTTCACCGGGGAGCTGTTTTTT. Combining the CDR3 with reference TRBV7-2 and TRBJ2-2 gives the whole variable domain GAGVSQSPSNKVTEKGKDVELRCDPISGHTALYWYRQSLGQGLEFLIYFQGNSAPDKSGLPSDRFSAERTGGSVSTLTIQRTQQEDSAVYLCASSLGTGFTGELFFGEGSRLTVL.